The source of this T cell receptor (beta chain) is a study of regulatory T cells in long-lasting Graves disease. The time point denotes: newly diagnosed GD, antithyroid drugs for less than 3 months. PBMC-extracted RNA yielded the TCR library. Building of the TCR beta libraries involved iRepertoire HTBI primers and Arm-PCR of CDR3 regions. MiXCR, applied by TCRdb to the multiplex PCR reads, yields one record per CDR3 protein. The table includes a few hundred thousand distinct CDR3 sequences, less than 20% detected once. This clonotype was observed at least ten times. The data also belong to a second study, concerning T cells in Graves' hyperthyroidism and ophthalmopathy. As reported in that work: Initially, a first-round RT-PCR of the TCR CDR3 employed the HTBI primer set.

Sequences were derived from peripheral blood mononuclear cells (PBMCs), sampled at new diagnosis, from a patient treated with antithyroid drugs. The clonotype comes from a woman under 30 with Graves disease.

In nucleotides, the CDR3 is TGTGCCAGCAGTTTAAGGGAGGACTTTTACAATGAGCAGTTCTTC. Protein sequence: CASSLREDFYNEQFF. This chain links TRBV12-3 or TRBV12-4 with TRBJ2-1; the D gene is possibly TRBD2 (6 bases). The CDR3 is 15 amino acids. V was trimmed by 2 bases and J by 4 bases, leaving 12 bases between them.